Reported below is one T cell receptor (beta chain). What it recognizes is unknown. The sample is drawn from a study of cytomegalovirus exposure and HLA in healthy donors. Amplification used 60 Vbeta primers and 13 Jbeta primers. Generated by immunoSEQ multiplex PCR, the TCRdb table keeps only in-frame clones and is missing some. This table has about 150,000 clones, 80% to 85% appearing once. Whole-study results and caveats: Most TCR sequences showed up rarely, but some public TCRs showed up in many donors. Available immune exposure information was restricted to CMV serostatus only.

CDR1 and CDR2 (germline): KGHSH, LQKENI. CDR3 length: 13 amino acids. V was clipped by 3 bases and J by 6 bases, with 9 bases between them. The source material was PBMCs. The chain links TRBV18 to TRBJ1-5; perhaps TRBD1 as D (5 bases). This clonotype originated in a boy younger than 10 in good health and CMV-seronegative. This CDR3 reads CASSPQGTQPQHF. CDR3 sequence (DNA): TGTGCCAGCTCACCGCAGGGAACTCAGCCCCAGCATTTT.